The TCR beta chain under discussion was sequenced for a study of shared clonotypes between healthy human individuals. Study-level background: The cohort had two women and a few men, ages 18 to 49. Three CD4 naive, three CD4 memory, two CD8 naive and one CD8 memory plate were used per donor.

The table lists this clone with a count of one. No antigen is known for it. TCRdb keeps only in-frame clones here, not all; method: immunoSEQ multiplex PCR. This sample has approximately 320,000 clones, with about nine tenths found just once. Trimming cost V 3 bases and J 7 bases; bases outside gene matches: 7. Germline V gene data show CDR1 as SGDLS and CDR2 as YYNGEE. The CDR3 is 15 amino acids. Regarding the study as a whole: When compared with the clonotypes that were shared by all four sorted-subset donors, the non-shared clonotypes turned out to have lower generation probabilities.

The sequence derives from a man younger than 35 in good health. The rearrangement joins TRBV9 to TRBJ2-1; 10 bases map to TRBD2. Sequencing was done on a sample of memory CD8+ T cells sorted from blood. The sample's subset: CD45RO+ cells pooled with CCR7-negative TemRA cells. The CDR3 loop reads CASSASQLAGNEQFF. CDR3 bases: TGTGCCAGCAGCGCATCCCAACTAGCGGGGAATGAGCAGTTCTTC.